A single sample is the source of the 24 T cell receptor beta chains below, sequenced in a study of shared T cell receptors in the human thymus. Produced via immunoSEQ multiplex PCR; TCRdb's table is partial and in-frame only. The data show about 610,000 clones, over 75% seen once. The sample was also reused in another study, on human thymus T cells.

Sequenced: thymocytes. The receptors stem from a boy younger than two with a congenital heart defect.

This chain joins TRBV2 and TRBJ1-1, with TRBD1 identical over 11 bases. The V gene's germline CDR1 is SNHLY and CDR2 FYNNEI. The CDR3 runs 17 residues. V was clipped by 7 bases and J by 4 bases; unmatched bases: 14. The CDR3 bases are TGTGCCAGCACCAACGTAGGACAGGGGGCTAGGAGCACTGAAGCTTTCTTT. It codes for CASTNVGQGARSTEAFF.

The chain employs TRBV5-1 and TRBJ2-5, with D maybe TRBD2 (6 bases). The V end was cut by 0 bases, the J end by 7 bases, with 16 bases between. The CDR3 consists of 15 residues. The germline CDR1 and CDR2 sequences are SGHRS and YFSETQ. CDR3 protein: CASSLEPGVEATQYF. The CDR3 coding sequence is TGCGCCAGCAGCTTGGAACCGGGAGTGGAAGCGACCCAGTACTTC.

This chain uses TRBV5-8 with TRBJ2-1, with a possible D match to TRBD2 (5 bases). CDR3 size: 14 residues. Trimming pared 10 bases from V and 9 bases from J, leaving 23 bases between. Germline V CDR1 and CDR2: SGHTS, YDEGEE. As DNA, the CDR3 is TGTGCCCTGCCGGTGACGGGTGGGGAGAGTGAGCAGTTCTTC. Its protein product is CALPVTGGESEQFF.

This clone occurred once. The rearrangement joins TRBV7-2 to TRBJ2-7, with 9 bases fitting TRBD2. Per germline, CDR1 SGHTA and CDR2 FQGNSA. CDR3 size: 19 residues. V lost 5 bases to trimming and J lost 0 bases; unmatched junction nucleotides: 17. DNA for the CDR3: TGTGCCAGCAGCCTTAGGGCGGGAGTTAGCGGGAGTCTCTCCTACGAGCAGTACTTC. Its protein product is CASSLRAGVSGSLSYEQYF. Full variable domain (missing parts from reference TRBV7-2 and TRBJ2-7): GAGVSQSPSNKVTEKGKDVELRCDPISGHTALYWYRQSLGQGLEFLIYFQGNSAPDKSGLPSDRFSAERTGGSVSTLTIQRTQQEDSAVYLCASSLRAGVSGSLSYEQYFGPGTRLTVT.

The chain recombines TRBV7-2 with TRBJ1-1; no reliable D call. Germline lookup yields CDR1 SGHTA and CDR2 FQGNSA. V was shortened by 5 bases and J by 7 bases, with 14 bases between the two germline ends. This CDR3 comprises 13 residues. This chain's CDR3 is CASSLRGHFEAFF. CDR3 sequence (DNA): TGTGCCAGCAGCCTCAGAGGGCATTTTGAAGCTTTCTTT.

The rearrangement links TRBV14 to TRBJ1-1; D unresolved. Trimming shortened V by 1 base and J by 3 bases, and 6 bases separated the two germline ends. The CDR3 extends over 13 amino acids. CDR1 and CDR2 from the germline V gene are SGHDN and FVKESK. CDR3 residues: CASSQGGHTEAFF. CDR3 coding DNA: TGTGCCAGCAGCCAAGGAGGGCACACTGAAGCTTTCTTT.

V and J are TRBV7-9 and TRBJ2-1; D might be TRBD2 (5 bases). The CDR3 has 16 residues. Germline CDR1 SEHNR, CDR2 FQNEAQ (reference sequence). V was pared by 1 base and J by 0 bases, with 10 bases between. CDR3 DNA sequence: TGTGCCAGCAGCTTAGGTAGAGGGAGCTCCTACAATGAGCAGTTCTTC. This encodes CASSLGRGSSYNEQFF.

This clone was recorded once. V is TRBV7-9 and J is TRBJ2-7; 7 bases are shared with TRBD1. Germline trimming cut 0 bases from V and 0 bases from J; bases unmatched to any gene: 8. The CDR3 extends over 17 amino acids. Per the germline V gene, CDR1 is SEHNR and CDR2 is FQNEAQ (reference sequence). CDR3 in amino acids: CASSLAGVGQFSYEQYF. CDR3 in DNA: TGTGCCAGCAGCTTAGCAGGGGTGGGACAGTTCTCCTACGAGCAGTACTTC.

The chain recombines TRBV5-6 with TRBJ2-1; 16 nucleotides line up with TRBD2. After removal of 3 bases from V and 2 bases from J, the junction contained 8 bases not matched to a gene. The CDR3 is 19 residues long. Per germline, CDR1 SGHDT and CDR2 YYEEEE. This chain's CDR3 is CASSSWGLAGGGPYNEQFF. Here the CDR3 DNA reads TGTGCCAGCAGCTCTTGGGGACTAGCGGGAGGGGGGCCCTACAATGAGCAGTTCTTC.

The rearrangement joins TRBV5-6 to TRBJ2-7, with 8 bases that match TRBD2. Trimming at V came to 1 base and at J to 2 bases, leaving 5 bases not matched to a gene. Germline CDR1 is SGHDT and CDR2 is YYEEEE. This CDR3 has 15 residues. The DNA for the CDR3 is TGTGCCAGCAGCTTGTCAGACGGGAGGGCCTACGAGCAGTACTTC. Its protein is CASSLSDGRAYEQYF.

This clone has just one count. This rearrangement joins TRBV28 to TRBJ2-1; 7 nucleotides line up with TRBD1. Unmatched junction bases numbered 9, after V lost 3 bases and J lost 10 bases. The CDR3 totals 14 residues. The germline V gene encodes CDR1 MDHEN and CDR2 SYDVKM. The chain's CDR3 is CASSFRGRAKEQFF. CDR3 sequence (DNA): TGTGCCAGCAGTTTTAGGGGGCGGGCCAAAGAGCAGTTCTTC.

J is TRBJ2-3 and V is TRBV6-1, with TRBD1 matching over 8 bases. CDR1 is MNHNS and CDR2 is SASEGT in the germline V gene. The CDR3 spans 15 residues. The J segment lost 0 bases and the V segment lost 10 bases, leaving 9 bases of the junction unmatched. The DNA of the CDR3 is TGTGCCACCGACGAGACAGGGGTCAGCACAGATACGCAGTATTTT. It codes for CATDETGVSTDTQYF.

The chain is built from TRBV29-1 and TRBJ2-1; possibly TRBD1 for D (5 bases). CDR1 and CDR2 from the germline V gene are SQVTM and ANQGSEA. V dropped 4 bases and J dropped 5 bases, with 12 bases sitting between them. The CDR3 spans 13 residues. The CDR3 DNA sequence: TGCAGCGTTGGCCAGGGAAAAAACAATGAGCAGTTCTTC. Amino acids: CSVGQGKNNEQFF.

This sequence joins TRBV6-4 and TRBJ2-7; 9 bases are shared with TRBD2. Germline trimming cut 8 bases from V and 6 bases from J; bases unmatched to any gene: 17. The germline gives CDR1 MRHNA, CDR2 SNTAGT. The CDR3 has 16 amino acids. CDR3 protein: CASCGLAGVRTLEQYF. The CDR3 DNA reads TGTGCCAGCTGTGGATTAGCGGGAGTTAGAACTCTCGAGCAGTACTTC.

The chain joins TRBV27 to TRBJ1-5; 10 bases are shared with TRBD1. Losses at the gene ends were 5 bases for V and 4 bases for J; bases not matched to a gene: 11. The germline V gene has CDR1 MNHEY and CDR2 SMNVEV (reference sequence). The CDR3 sequence is 17 residues long. In nucleotides, the CDR3 is TGTGCCAGCAGTCCTTACCAGACAGGGGGCGCGAATCAGCCCCAGCATTTT. This codes for CASSPYQTGGANQPQHF.

The rearrangement uses TRBV11-1 and TRBJ2-7, with TRBD2 as a possible D gene (5 bases). Germline values: CDR1 SGHAT, CDR2 FQDESV (reference sequence). V was pared by 1 base and J by 5 bases, with 12 bases between. The CDR3 is 14 residues long. The CDR3 sequence: CASSLGGPPHEQYF. The CDR3 DNA reads TGTGCCAGCAGCTTAGGCGGGCCACCCCACGAGCAGTACTTC.

V gene TRBV4-1 combines with J gene TRBJ1-5; no clear D gene. The ends were cut back, 0 bases at V and 6 bases at J, with 9 bases in the middle. Per germline, CDR1 MGHRA and CDR2 YSYEKL. CDR3 size: 14 residues. The CDR3 DNA is TGCGCCAGCAGCCAAGATTTTCGGGGTCAGCCCCAGCATTTT. Protein: CASSQDFRGQPQHF.

J is TRBJ2-3 and V is TRBV15, with 7 bases aligning to TRBD1. The CDR3 length is 17 residues. The J segment lost 4 bases and the V segment lost 1 base, leaving 11 bases of the junction unmatched. The V gene's germline CDR1 is LNHNV and CDR2 YYDKDF (reference sequence). The CDR3 DNA reads TGTGCCACCAGCAGAGCCCCGAACAGGGGTTGGGCAGATACGCAGTATTTT. It specifies CATSRAPNRGWADTQYF.

The J gene is TRBJ2-1, the V gene TRBV10-1, with 8 positions matching TRBD2. The CDR3 has 15 residues. Germline-derived CDR1 and CDR2 are WNHNN and SYGVQD (reference sequence). Trimming removed 6 bases from V and 5 bases from J; junction bases left unmatched: 9. The CDR3 sequence is CASRKLLAENNEQFF. The CDR3 bases are TGCGCCAGCAGAAAACTACTAGCGGAAAACAATGAGCAGTTCTTC.

The chain joins TRBV27 to TRBJ2-7, with TRBD1 matching over 11 bases. CDR1 and CDR2 (germline): MNHEY, SMNVEV (reference sequence). CDR3 length: 15 residues. The J segment lost 4 bases and the V segment lost 6 bases, leaving 8 bases of the junction unmatched. In nucleotides, the CDR3 is TGTGCCAGCAGAGACGGGACAGGGGGGGGGTACGAGCAGTACTTC. As protein: CASRDGTGGGYEQYF.

The chain recombines TRBV19 with TRBJ2-5; the D gene is possibly TRBD1 (5 bases). The CDR3 spans 14 residues. Germline values: CDR1 LNHDA, CDR2 SQIVND (reference sequence). Trimming shortened V by 2 bases and J by 0 bases, and 7 bases separated the two germline ends. DNA for the CDR3: TGTGCCAGTAGTATAAAGGGGTACCAAGAGACCCAGTACTTC. It is translated as CASSIKGYQETQYF.

V usage is TRBV23-1 and J usage is TRBJ2-7; D call uncertain. TRBV23-1 is classed as an ORF, of uncertain function. CDR3 length: 14 residues. Trimming took 1 base from V and 0 from J, leaving 7 bases between them. CDR3 amino acids: CASSQWAPSYEQYF. The CDR3 region has the DNA TGCGCCAGCAGTCAATGGGCGCCCTCCTACGAGCAGTACTTC.

V is TRBV15 and J is TRBJ1-4; D is ambiguous. The CDR3 length is 15 residues. Trimming removed 1 base from V and 8 bases from J, with 14 bases in between. Per the germline V gene, CDR1 is LNHNV and CDR2 is YYDKDF (reference sequence). CDR3 nucleotide sequence: TGTGCCACCAGCAGAGCTAGCACACCCGTCGAAAAACTGTTTTTT. It codes for CATSRASTPVEKLFF.

V is TRBV9 and J is TRBJ2-1, with 7 positions matching TRBD2. The trim removed 3 bases at V and 2 bases at J, leaving 5 bases unmatched. Germline V gene data show CDR1 as SGDLS and CDR2 as YYNGEE. This CDR3 comprises 15 residues. CDR3 sequence (DNA): TGTGCCAGCAGCGCCGGGAGGTCAACCTACAATGAGCAGTTCTTC. It encodes CASSAGRSTYNEQFF.